The entry below describes one TCR beta chain. These data come from a study of blood T cell repertoires in COVID-19. With V trimmed by 4 bases and J by 2 bases, 7 bases remained unmatched. The CDR3 sequence is 15 residues long. From germline, CDR1 is SGHDT and CDR2 YYEEEE. The data were produced by immunoSEQ multiplex PCR, yet TCRdb's version contains in-frame clones alone and is incomplete. The table lists about 73,000 clones, about 86% of them singletons. The sequencing input was peripheral blood. This clonotype originated in a man in his forties or fifties with active COVID-19. The chain carries TRBV5-6 and TRBJ2-7, with TRBD2 matching 9 bases. In nucleotides, the CDR3 is TGTGCCAGCAGCGCTACTAGCGGGTTCCCCTACGAGCAGTACTTC. Protein: CASSATSGFPYEQYF.